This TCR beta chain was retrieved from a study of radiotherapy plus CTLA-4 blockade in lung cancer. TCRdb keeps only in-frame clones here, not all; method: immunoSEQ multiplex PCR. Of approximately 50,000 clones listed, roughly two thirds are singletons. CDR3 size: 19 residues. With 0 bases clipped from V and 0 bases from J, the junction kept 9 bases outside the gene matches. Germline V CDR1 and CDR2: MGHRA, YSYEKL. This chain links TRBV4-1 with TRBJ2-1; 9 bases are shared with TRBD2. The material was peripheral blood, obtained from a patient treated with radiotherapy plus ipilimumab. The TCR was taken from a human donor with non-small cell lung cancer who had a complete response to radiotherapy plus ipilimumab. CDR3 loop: CASSQELAGVWSSYNEQFF. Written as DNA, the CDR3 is TGCGCCAGCAGCCAAGAGTTAGCGGGAGTTTGGAGCTCCTACAATGAGCAGTTCTTC.